The rows below give T cell receptor beta chains drawn from one sample of a study of T cell responses to AZD1222 COVID-19 vaccine. Assay: immunoSEQ multiplex PCR; the TCRdb copy retains only in-frame clones and omits some. The sample has roughly 150,000 clones, approximately 87% seen once. The material sequenced was peripheral blood, taken 28 days after the second AZD1222 dose. All receptors come from an adult who received the AZD1222 COVID-19 vaccine. CDR3s include the opening cysteine and the closing phenylalanine or tryptophan. D genes are given only for firm matches. Clone size is given for some rows only: seen once, a few or many times, or a class if the clone is expanded.

>-|TRBV19|once|14|TRBJ2-7
TGTGCCAGTAGTCCATCCGGGACCTCCTACGAGCAGTACTTC
CASSPSGTSYEQYF
>TRBD1|TRBV6-5|-|12|TRBJ2-2
TGTGCCAGCAGGTTAGGGACAGCGGAGCTGTTTTTT
CASRLGTAELFF
>-|TRBV6-1|-|16|TRBJ2-5
TGTGCCAGCAGTGAAGTCAAGTGGAGGGTACAAGAGACCCAGTACTTC
CASSEVKWRVQETQYF
>-|TRBV2|-|15|TRBJ1-6
TGTGCCAGCAGTGAACACTACAGGGAGGGTTCACCCCTCCACTTT
CASSEHYREGSPLHF
>TRBD1|TRBV10-3|-|14|TRBJ1-2
TGTACCATCACCTCCCCGGACAGGGATCGACGCTACACCTTC
CTITSPDRDRRYTF
>TRBD2|TRBV7-2|-|15|TRBJ2-7
TGTGCCAGCAGCGAAGGTTTAGCGGGAGGTAGGGAGCAGTACTTC
CASSEGLAGGREQYF
>-|TRBV2|-|14|TRBJ1-1
TGTGCCAGCAGACCTGGGACATCTAACACTGAAGCTTTCTTT
CASRPGTSNTEAFF
>-|TRBV6-6|-|13|TRBJ1-3
TGTGCCAGCAGGGTCAGGGGTGGAGACACCATATATTTT
CASRVRGGDTIYF
>-|TRBV5-1|-|13|TRBJ1-2
TGCGCCAGCAGCGTCGACGGCAGCTATGGCTACACCTTC
CASSVDGSYGYTF
>TRBD1|TRBV9|once|14|TRBJ1-2
TGTGCCAGCACTCCCCTCCGGGACAGGGTTGGCTACACCTTC
CASTPLRDRVGYTF
>-|TRBV2|once|13|TRBJ2-7
TGTGCCAGCAAGGTGAGCTTACCCTACGAGCAGTACTTC
CASKVSLPYEQYF
>-|TRBV11-2|-|16|TRBJ1-6
TGTGCCAGCAGCTCCCGGACGGACGCGAATAATTCACCCCTCCACTTT
CASSSRTDANNSPLHF
>-|TRBV27|-|14|TRBJ2-1
TGTGCCAGCAGTCGGGGTGGGGACTACAATGAGCAGTTCTTC
CASSRGGDYNEQFF
>TRBD1|TRBV6-4|-|17|TRBJ2-7
TGTGCCAGCAGTGTCCCGGGACAGGGGTGCAAGACCTACGAGCAGTACTTC
CASSVPGQGCKTYEQYF
>TRBD1|TRBV28|-|14|TRBJ1-1
TGTGCCAGCAGTTTCAACGGACAGGGTGGGTCGGCTTTCTTT
CASSFNGQGGSAFF
>-|TRBV4-2|once|18|TRBJ1-6
TGTGCCAGCAGCCAAGACTTGGGTGTGGGGGGCTATAATTCACCCCTCCACTTT
CASSQDLGVGGYNSPLHF
>-|TRBV19|-|12|TRBJ1-1
TGTGCCACAAAGGAGGGGTGGACTGAAGCTTTCTTT
CATKEGWTEAFF
>-|TRBV25-1|-|14|TRBJ1-3
TGTGCCAGCAGTGAGGAGCGCTCTGGAAACACCATATATTTT
CASSEERSGNTIYF
>-|TRBV7-2|few|16|TRBJ1-6
TGTGCCAGCAGCTTAGCGCCTAGGATAAACAATTCACCCCTCCACTTT
CASSLAPRINNSPLHF
>-|TRBV11-2|-|15|TRBJ2-3
TGTGCCAGCAGCAGGTTCTTAGCAAGCACAGATACGCAGTATTTT
CASSRFLASTDTQYF
>TRBD2|TRBV2|-|15|TRBJ2-1
TGTGCCAGCAGGGGAGGACTAGCGGGAGTACATGAGCAGTTCTTC
CASRGGLAGVHEQFF
>-|TRBV10-3|-|15|TRBJ2-1
TGTGCCATCAGTGACGGACTGTCCTCCTACAATGAGCAGTTCTTC
CAISDGLSSYNEQFF
>-|TRBV19|-|16|TRBJ1-2
TGTGCCAGTGTTTCTGGGAAGGGCTCCGTTGTGGTTGGCTACACCTTC
CASVSGKGSVVVGYTF
>-|TRBV28|-|15|TRBJ1-6
TGTGCCAGCAGTTTACCCAGTTCCTATAATTCACCCCTCCACTTT
CASSLPSSYNSPLHF
>TRBD2|TRBV7-2|-|15|TRBJ2-1
TGTGCCAGCAGCTTAACTAGCGGGAGGGGGGATGAGCAGTTCTTC
CASSLTSGRGDEQFF
>TRBD2|TRBV12-3/TRBV12-4|-|12|TRBJ2-7
TGTGCCAGCAGTCGCGGGAGCTACGAGCAGTACTTC
CASSRGSYEQYF
>-|TRBV7-9|-|13|TRBJ2-7
TGTGCCAGCAGCTTAGCCGGGGCCCACGAGCAGTACTTC
CASSLAGAHEQYF
>-|TRBV2|-|11|TRBJ2-7
TGTGCCAGCAACGACCTCTACGAGCAGTACTTC
CASNDLYEQYF
>TRBD1|TRBV28|-|13|TRBJ1-2
TGTGCCACCTCAACGACAGGGAGCTATGGCTACACCTTC
CATSTTGSYGYTF
>TRBD1|TRBV27|-|14|TRBJ1-6
TGTGCCAGCAGTTTGGACAGGGGTAATTCACCCCTCCACTTT
CASSLDRGNSPLHF
>TRBD2|TRBV7-9|-|16|TRBJ2-3
TGTGCCAGCAGCCAGAAGCGGGAGGGCCCGAGAGATACGCAGTATTTT
CASSQKREGPRDTQYF
>-|TRBV15|-|15|TRBJ2-2
TGTGCCACCAGCAGGCGGGACAAGAACACCGGGGAGCTGTTTTTT
CATSRRDKNTGELFF
>-|TRBV5-1|once|15|TRBJ1-3
TGCGCCAGCAGCTGGGCAGGGGCCGCTGGAAACACCATATATTTT
CASSWAGAAGNTIYF
>TRBD1|TRBV7-2|-|14|TRBJ1-6
TGTGCCAGCAGCGAAGGACAGGGGACTTCACCCCTCCACTTT
CASSEGQGTSPLHF
>TRBD1|TRBV19|-|15|TRBJ1-2
TGTGCCAGTAGTGCCGCCGGGACAGGTATTTATGGCTACACCTTC
CASSAAGTGIYGYTF
>TRBD1|TRBV6-5|-|15|TRBJ1-4
TGTGCCAGCAACCGACCGGGACAGGGGGCGCAAAAACTGTTTTTT
CASNRPGQGAQKLFF
>TRBD1|TRBV2|few|13|TRBJ2-7
TGTGCCAGCCTTGGACAGGGGGCCTACGAGCAGTACTTC
CASLGQGAYEQYF
>TRBD1|TRBV19|-|13|TRBJ2-1
TGTGCCACCCGGGACAGTACCTACAATGAGCAGTTCTTC
CATRDSTYNEQFF
>TRBD1|TRBV10-2|-|15|TRBJ1-2
TGCGCCACCACGGGACAGGGATTTTCTAACTATGGCTACACCTTC
CATTGQGFSNYGYTF
>TRBD1|TRBV3-1/TRBV3-2|once|13|TRBJ2-1
TGTGCCGGGCAGGGGGATTTCTACAATGAGCAGTTCTTC
CAGQGDFYNEQFF
>-|TRBV11-2|-|15|TRBJ2-5
TGTGCCAGCAGCTTGTCCACTGGAGGGTCCCAGACCCAGTACTTC
CASSLSTGGSQTQYF
>-|TRBV4-3|-|15|TRBJ2-1
TGCGCCAGCAGCCAAGGTGTGAGGCTGTACAATGAGCAGTTCTTC
CASSQGVRLYNEQFF
>-|TRBV5-6|-|14|TRBJ1-2
TGTGCCAGCAGCTTGGGAACATCTAACTATGGCTACACCTTC
CASSLGTSNYGYTF
>-|TRBV7-3|-|18|TRBJ2-2
TGTGCCAGCAGCCCGTCAGGGCCCAAGTTCGCGAACACCGGGGAGCTGTTTTTT
CASSPSGPKFANTGELFF
>TRBD2|TRBV11-2|-|12|TRBJ2-1
TGTGCCAGCAGCTCGGGGACTATTGAGCAGTTCTTC
CASSSGTIEQFF
>TRBD1|TRBV24-1|few|17|TRBJ1-5
TGTGCCACCAGTGACCCCGGACAGGGGGACGGCAATCAGCCCCAGCATTTT
CATSDPGQGDGNQPQHF
>-|TRBV11-2|few|14|TRBJ2-4
TGTGCCAGCAGCTCTCCCAGACTAGGGAACATTCAGTACTTC
CASSSPRLGNIQYF
>-|TRBV30|-|17|TRBJ2-1
TGTGCCTGGAGTCGCTTAACGAGCGGAGGGGACTACAATGAGCAGTTCTTC
CAWSRLTSGGDYNEQFF
>-|TRBV20-1|-|11|TRBJ2-7
TGCAGTGCTAGAACCGGGGACGAGCAGTACTTC
CSARTGDEQYF
>-|TRBV20-1|-|14|TRBJ2-5
TGCAGTGCTAGTAGCCCCACTAGCTCAGAGACCCAGTACTTC
CSASSPTSSETQYF
>TRBD2|TRBV7-6|-|15|TRBJ2-1
TGTGCCAGCAGCCCAGGGGTAGCGGGAGCCCTCGAGCAGTTCTTC
CASSPGVAGALEQFF
>TRBD1|TRBV12-5|-|15|TRBJ2-1
TGTGCTAGTGCCCAATCAGGGGGCCGCTACAATGAGCAGTTCTTC
CASAQSGGRYNEQFF
>TRBD1|TRBV7-9|-|15|TRBJ1-2
TGTGCCAGCAGCTCCGCGGACAGGGGGCTGGATGGCTACACCTTC
CASSSADRGLDGYTF
>TRBD1|TRBV5-1|-|17|TRBJ1-6
TGCGCCAGCAGCTTGGCAACCCCCGCAGGGGGCATTTCACCCCTCCACTTT
CASSLATPAGGISPLHF
>TRBD1|TRBV12-5|-|16|TRBJ1-1
TGTGCTAGTGCCCTCCTGACAGGGCCGAGGAGGACTGAAGCTTTCTTT
CASALLTGPRRTEAFF
>-|TRBV5-4|-|13|TRBJ1-3
TGTGCCAGCAGCTTGCGTGGGGGAAACACCATATATTTT
CASSLRGGNTIYF
>TRBD1|TRBV5-1|-|15|TRBJ1-6
TGCGCCAGCAGCGGGGGACAGGGGAATAATTCACCCCTCCACTTT
CASSGGQGNNSPLHF
>-|TRBV5-5|few|15|TRBJ1-1
TGTGCCAGCAACTTCAATAGGATTCGTGGGACTGAAGCTTTCTTT
CASNFNRIRGTEAFF
>-|TRBV28|-|13|TRBJ1-6
TGTGCCAGCAGCCCAGCAGGGGATTCACCCCTCCACTTT
CASSPAGDSPLHF